Listed here are 18 T cell receptor beta chains from one sample, sequenced in a study of T-cell memory formation after mild COVID-19. TCRdb re-called the 5' RACE reads with MiXCR, one entry per CDR3 protein. The sample contains around 320,000 distinct CDR3 sequences, approximately 19% of which appear only once. The material sequenced was PBMCs or a T cell subset sorted from them (not recorded which). The receptor set was obtained from a man aged 18 to 30 who had mild COVID-19 (a few samples of this study predate the infection). Cell type and time point are not known.

In this sample, this clonotype turned up many times. An end of the junction differs from the germline gene, which may be a read error. The rearrangement uses TRBV18 and TRBJ1-5; D possibly corresponds to TRBD1 (5 bases). The CDR3 sequence is 13 residues long. The V gene's germline CDR1 is KGHSH and CDR2 LQKENI. CDR3 loop: CASSPGGDQPQHF. DNA of the CDR3: TGCGCCAGCAGCCCTGGGGGGGATCAGCCCCAGCATTTT.

The V call is TRBV7-3, the J call TRBJ2-5; 13 bases line up with TRBD2. The germline gives CDR1 SGHTA, CDR2 FQGTGA. Trimming at V came to 5 bases and at J to 7 bases, leaving 4 bases not matched to a gene. This CDR3 is built from 14 residues. DNA of the CDR3: TGTGCCAGCAGCCCTACTAGCGGGGGGGGGACCCAGTACTTC. Translation gives CASSPTSGGGTQYF. Variable domain in full (rest from reference TRBV7-3 and TRBJ2-5): GAGVSQTPSNKVTEKGKYVELRCDPISGHTALYWYRQSLGQGPEFLIYFQGTGAADDSGLPNDRFFAVRPEGSVSTLKIQRTERGDSAVYLCASSPTSGGGTQYFGPGTRLLVL.

This clonotype turned up a few times. The genes are TRBV7-3 and TRBJ2-1; 7 nucleotides match TRBD2. Germline lookup yields CDR1 SGHTA and CDR2 FQGTGA. V trimming: 4 bases; J trimming: 2 bases; junction bases outside the gene matches: 5. The CDR3 loop spans 15 amino acids. The CDR3 protein is CASSSRGVPYNEQFF. The CDR3 DNA sequence: TGTGCCAGCAGCTCCCGGGGGGTTCCCTACAATGAGCAGTTCTTC. The variable domain in full, completed from reference TRBV7-3 and TRBJ2-1, reads GAGVSQTPSNKVTEKGKYVELRCDPISGHTALYWYRQSLGQGPEFLIYFQGTGAADDSGLPNDRFFAVRPEGSVSTLKIQRTERGDSAVYLCASSSRGVPYNEQFFGPGTRLTVL.

Only a few counts were recorded for this clonotype. The chain links TRBV5-4 to TRBJ1-5; D is unresolved. From germline, CDR1 is SGHNT and CDR2 YYREEE (reference sequence). This CDR3 is 14 amino acids long. V lost 2 bases to trimming and J lost 3 bases, with 9 bases between them. The CDR3 DNA reads as TGTGCCAGCAGCTTTTCCGGATACAATCAGCCCCAGCATTTT. It is translated as CASSFSGYNQPQHF.

V is TRBV9 and J is TRBJ2-3; no firm D call. V was shortened by 4 bases and J by 0 bases, with 6 bases between the two germline ends. The CDR3 is 13 residues long. CDR1 SGDLS and CDR2 YYNGEE come from the germline V gene. The CDR3 DNA reads as TGTGCCAGCAGCCACGGAAGCACAGATACGCAGTATTTT. Its translation is CASSHGSTDTQYF.

This clonotype was counted a few times. This chain links TRBV7-3 with TRBJ1-1, with D uncertain. Germline V gives CDR1 SGHTA, CDR2 FQGTGA. This CDR3 is 13 amino acids long. With 2 bases removed from V and 6 bases from J, the gap between germline ends came to 10 bases. CDR3 sequence reads: CASSLVPSAEAFF. The CDR3 DNA reads as TGTGCCAGCAGCTTAGTCCCCTCCGCTGAAGCTTTCTTT.

This clonotype has only a few counts. This chain joins TRBV10-3 and TRBJ1-3; no firm D call. Between the trimmed V and J ends, which lost 10 bases and 1 base, there was a span of 11 bases. The CDR3 is 13 amino acids. From germline, CDR1 is ENHRY and CDR2 SYGVKD. Here the CDR3 reads CATWRSSGNTIYF. Here the CDR3 DNA reads TGTGCCACCTGGCGCTCGTCTGGAAACACCATATATTTT.

This clonotype was picked up a small number of times. This rearrangement joins TRBV4-3 to TRBJ2-2; D is undetermined. The germline V and J ends were trimmed by 0 bases and 1 base, with 9 bases remaining between them. From germline, CDR1 is LGHNA and CDR2 YSLEER. This CDR3 is 16 amino acids long. The CDR3 is CASSQEVLGNTGELFF. As DNA, the CDR3 is TGCGCCAGCAGCCAAGAGGTTTTGGGGAACACCGGGGAGCTGTTTTTT.

Many counts were recorded for this clonotype. This chain connects TRBV4-2 to TRBJ2-4, with 9 nucleotides matching TRBD2. The CDR3 runs to 17 residues. J gave up 9 bases and V 3 bases, and 15 bases lay outside the gene matches. CDR1 and CDR2 from the germline V gene are LGHNA and YNFKEQ. Here the CDR3 DNA reads TGTGCCAGCAGCCAGGACCTACATAGCGGGGGAGAAAGCATTCAGTACTTC. The encoded protein is CASSQDLHSGGESIQYF.

The V gene is TRBV6-1, the J gene TRBJ2-1; D ambiguous. Germline values: CDR1 MNHNS, CDR2 SASEGT. Trimming left V 3 bases short and J 0 bases short, with 9 bases between. This CDR3 has 15 residues. DNA of the CDR3: TGTGCCAGCAGTGATATGGCCTACTCCTACAATGAGCAGTTCTTC. It encodes CASSDMAYSYNEQFF.

The genes are TRBV20-1 and TRBJ2-3; TRBD2 aligns across 8 bases. V lost 3 bases and J lost 0; bases outside the gene matches: 5. The CDR3 is made up of 15 amino acids. Germline assignment: CDR1 DFQATT and CDR2 SNEGSKA (reference sequence). CDR3 region: CSASGRGASTDTQYF. The CDR3 DNA is TGCAGTGCTAGTGGGCGGGGGGCTAGCACAGATACGCAGTATTTT.

This chain connects TRBV9 to TRBJ1-1; D gene ambiguous. CDR1 and CDR2 from the germline V gene are SGDLS and YYNGEE. CDR3 length equals 18 residues. Trimming stripped 0 bases from V and 0 bases from J, with 18 bases between. CDR3 DNA: TGTGCCAGCAGCGTAGACCCCTGGACGGGAGACTTGAACACTGAAGCTTTCTTT. It specifies CASSVDPWTGDLNTEAFF.

The genes are TRBV2 and TRBJ2-7; TRBD2 agrees at 10 bases. V dropped 6 bases and J dropped 5; count of bases not matched to a gene: 7. This CDR3 contains 14 residues. The germline V gene has CDR1 SNHLY and CDR2 FYNNEI. CDR3 bases: TGTGCCAGCAGCAAGAGGACTAGCGGCCACGAGCAGTACGTC. Protein product: CASSKRTSGHEQYV.

This clonotype has a single count. This chain connects TRBV5-1 to TRBJ2-1, with D unclear. V lost 1 base, J lost 0 bases, and 23 bases lay in between. Germline CDR1 and CDR2: SGHRS and YFSETQ. This CDR3 has 20 amino acids. The CDR3 here is CASSLRSRVEPWSSYNEQFF. The DNA of the CDR3 is TGCGCCAGCAGCTTGAGGTCTAGGGTGGAACCGTGGAGCTCCTACAATGAGCAGTTCTTC.

This clonotype has a handful of counts. The V gene is TRBV7-9, the J gene TRBJ1-2, with TRBD1 matching over 7 bases. V shed 3 bases, J shed 5 bases, and the junction held 3 bases outside the gene matches. Germline CDR1 is SEHNR and CDR2 is FQNEAQ (reference sequence). The CDR3 contains 13 residues. The CDR3 DNA is TGTGCCAGCAGCTTTCCAGGGGGATATGGCTACACCTTC. It yields the protein CASSFPGGYGYTF. The full variable domain, in which reference TRBV7-9 and TRBJ1-2 provide the parts outside the CDR3, is DTGVSQNPRHKITKRGQNVTFRCDPISEHNRLYWYRQTLGQGPEFLTYFQNEAQLEKSRLLSDRFSAERPKGSFSTLEIQRTEQGDSAMYLCASSFPGGYGYTFGSGTRLTVV.

Only a few counts were recorded for this clonotype. The genes are TRBV5-1 and TRBJ1-1; TRBD1 is a possible D gene (5 bases). The CDR3 extends over 14 amino acids. Germline V gene sequence: CDR1 SGHRS, CDR2 YFSETQ. Trimming took 3 bases from V and 0 from J, leaving 9 bases between them. DNA for the CDR3: TGCGCCAGCAGCTCTGGGGCCCTGAACACTGAAGCTTTCTTT. Residues: CASSSGALNTEAFF.

This clonotype was counted at least ten times. V usage is TRBV7-9 and J usage is TRBJ2-1; D may be TRBD1 (6 bases). Trimming cost V 11 bases and J 2 bases, with 16 bases left between them. Per the germline V gene, CDR1 is SEHNR and CDR2 is FQNEAQ (reference sequence). This CDR3 is built from 14 residues. The CDR3 sequence: CAGSRGATYNEQFF. The CDR3 bases are TGTGCCGGAAGCAGGGGAGCTACCTACAATGAGCAGTTCTTC.

The gene calls are TRBV6-2 or TRBV6-3 and TRBJ2-7; D is uncertain. CDR1 MNHEY and CDR2 SVGEGT come from the germline V gene. V lost 0 bases to trimming and J lost 3 bases, with 15 bases between them. The CDR3 consists of 16 residues. The CDR3 loop is CASSYSPGSGDYEQYV. The CDR3 bases are TGTGCCAGCAGTTACTCGCCGGGCTCTGGTGACTACGAGCAGTACGTC.